The sample holds many counts of the clone carrying this T cell receptor (beta chain). Its antigen remains unknown. Documented time point: pre-sensitization, week 0. Specified treatment: therapeutic diphenylcyclopropenone sensitization with weekly scalp DPC. These data come from a study of human T cells and chemical hapten exposure. Study as a whole: Women made up most patients, who had alopecia areata, totalis or universalis. Whole-study findings and limits: PT1 expanded TCR numbers tracked positively with patch test score. Among expanded TCRs, significantly more large CDR3 similarity clusters formed than among controls.

V was trimmed by 4 bases and J by 2 bases, leaving 17 bases between them. Per the germline V gene, CDR1 is KGHDR and CDR2 is SFDVKD. This CDR3 comprises 16 residues. TCRdb ran MiXCR on the RACE reads and lists one entry per CDR3 protein. The sample has fewer than 350,000 distinct CDR3 sequences, approximately 8% seen once. The chain joins TRBV24-1 to TRBJ2-7; D is unclear. The material sequenced was whole blood, taken in connection with sensitization to the hapten diphenylcyclopropenone (DPC). The clonotype comes from a man younger than 35 with alopecia areata. Some clones in this sample may be carry-over from other donors' samples. CDR3 DNA: TGTGCCACCAGTGACGGACGGTCCGCGTCTCCCTACGAGCAGTACTTC. Translation: CATSDGRSASPYEQYF.